This T cell receptor beta chain was sequenced during a study of tumor and adjacent non-tumor tissue in lung cancer. Study summary: Histology: 12 adenocarcinoma, a couple of squamous cell carcinoma, 1 small cell lung cancer. Whole-study findings and limits: TCR diversity was significantly greater in tumor than normal lung tissue.

This clonotype was seen repeatedly, ten times or more. Its cognate antigen is unknown. This sample's RNA came from whole unsorted tissue. The normal lung tissue was taken more than 3 cm from the tumor edge. A modified ARM-PCR protocol with three rounds of nested PCR amplified TCRbeta. TCRdb passed the multiplex PCR reads through MiXCR, listing each CDR3 protein once. The sample has roughly 43,000 distinct CDR3 sequences; 60% are singletons. V lost 4 bases and J 1 base, leaving 11 bases between the germline ends. CDR3 size: 15 residues. The germline V gene has CDR1 SGHRS and CDR2 YFSETQ. Sequenced: distant non-tumor lung tissue. The clonotype originates from a man in his fifties or sixties with non-small cell lung cancer. The chain links TRBV5-1 to TRBJ2-2; perhaps TRBD1 as D (6 bases). The chain's CDR3 is CASSPGQQNTGELFF. DNA for the CDR3: TGCGCCAGCAGCCCGGGACAACAGAACACCGGGGAGCTGTTTTTT.